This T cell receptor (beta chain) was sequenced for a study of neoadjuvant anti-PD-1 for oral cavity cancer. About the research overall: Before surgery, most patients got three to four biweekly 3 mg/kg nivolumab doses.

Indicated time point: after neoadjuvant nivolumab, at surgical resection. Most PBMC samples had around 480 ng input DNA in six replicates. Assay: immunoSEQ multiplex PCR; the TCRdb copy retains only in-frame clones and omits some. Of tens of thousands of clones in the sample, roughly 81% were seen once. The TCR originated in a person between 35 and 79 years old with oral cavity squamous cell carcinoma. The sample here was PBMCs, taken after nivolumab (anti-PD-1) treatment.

The CDR3 DNA follows: TGTGCCTGGTCCCACTCAGGGTACGAGCAGTACTTC. This sequence encodes CAWSHSGYEQYF. V usage is TRBV30 and J usage is TRBJ2-7; the D gene is possibly TRBD1 (5 bases). Between the trimmed V and J ends, which lost 5 bases and 4 bases, there was a span of 12 bases. Germline CDR1 reads GTSNPN; CDR2 reads SVGIG (reference sequence). CDR3 length equals 12 residues. The full variable domain, rest sourced from reference TRBV30 and TRBJ2-7, is SQTIHQWPATLVQPVGSPLSLECTVEGTSNPNLYWYRQAAGRGLQLLFYSVGIGQISSEVPQNLSASRPQDRQFILSSKKLLLSDSGFYLCAWSHSGYEQYFGPGTRLTVT.